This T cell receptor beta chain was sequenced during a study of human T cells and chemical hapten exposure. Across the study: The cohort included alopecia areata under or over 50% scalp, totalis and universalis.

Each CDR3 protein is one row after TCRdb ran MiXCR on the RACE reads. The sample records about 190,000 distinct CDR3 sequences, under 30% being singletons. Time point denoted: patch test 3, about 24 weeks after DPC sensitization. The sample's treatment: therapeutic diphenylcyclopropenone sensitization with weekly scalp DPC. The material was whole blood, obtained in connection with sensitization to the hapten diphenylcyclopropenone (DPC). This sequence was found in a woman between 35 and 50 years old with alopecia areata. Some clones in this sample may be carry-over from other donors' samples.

CDR3 in DNA: TGCAGCGTGGCATCACTAGCGCAAACGGGGGATGAGCAGTTCTTC. Amino acid sequence: CSVASLAQTGDEQFF. The chain recombines TRBV29-1 with TRBJ2-1; TRBD2 aligns across 7 bases. V shed 6 bases, J shed 8 bases, and the junction held 16 bases outside the gene matches. CDR3 length: 15 amino acids. CDR1 and CDR2 (germline): SQVTM, ANQGSEA.